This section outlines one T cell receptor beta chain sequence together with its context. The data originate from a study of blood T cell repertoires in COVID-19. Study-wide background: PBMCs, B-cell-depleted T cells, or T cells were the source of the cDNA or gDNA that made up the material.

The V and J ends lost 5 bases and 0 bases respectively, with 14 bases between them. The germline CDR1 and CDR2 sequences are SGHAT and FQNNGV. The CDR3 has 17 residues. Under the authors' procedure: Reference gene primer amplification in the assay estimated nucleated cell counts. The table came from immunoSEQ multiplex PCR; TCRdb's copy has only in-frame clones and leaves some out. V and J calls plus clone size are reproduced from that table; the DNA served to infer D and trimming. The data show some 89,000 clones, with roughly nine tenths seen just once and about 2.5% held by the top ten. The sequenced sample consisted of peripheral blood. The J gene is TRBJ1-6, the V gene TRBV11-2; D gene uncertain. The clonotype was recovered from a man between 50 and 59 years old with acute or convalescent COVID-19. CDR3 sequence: CASSDRRLSSYNSPLHF. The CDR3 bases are TGTGCCAGCAGCGACCGGCGGCTGAGCTCCTATAATTCACCCCTCCACTTT.